Presented here are 5 T cell receptor beta chains from one specimen sequenced in a study of Ad26.COV2.S vaccination and SARS-CoV-2 variants. The treatment denotes: approximately 18 received Ad26.COV2.S at low or high dose, single or two shots; 5 received placebo; per-sample allocation not given. Sampling occurred on day 63 after the first vaccine or placebo injection. Sequencing used immunoSEQ multiplex PCR; TCRdb keeps in-frame clones, though not all of them. The sample contains some 250,000 clones, more than 75% of which appear only once. This sample comprised peripheral blood, obtained in a trial of Ad26.COV2.S vaccine versus placebo. The source of these receptors is a person aged 18-65 years who received the Ad26.COV2.S COVID-19 vaccine or a placebo.

This chain links TRBV14 with TRBJ2-3; no clear D gene. V gave up 0 bases and J gave up 7 bases, with 8 bases separating them. Germline V CDR1 and CDR2: SGHDN, FVKESK. This CDR3 region has 13 residues. CDR3 amino acids: CASSQEELYTQYF. CDR3 nucleotide sequence: TGTGCCAGCAGCCAAGAGGAGTTGTATACGCAGTATTTT.

This chain links TRBV6-4 with TRBJ1-1; D is unclear. The CDR3 is made up of 13 amino acids. Between the trimmed V and J ends, which lost 4 bases and 1 base, there was a span of 7 bases. Germline V lookup: CDR1 MRHNA, CDR2 SNTAGT. The CDR3 reads CASSVEANTEAFF. In DNA, the CDR3 is TGTGCCAGCAGTGTCGAGGCGAACACTGAAGCTTTCTTT.

This chain connects TRBV19 to TRBJ2-1, with 7 bases matching TRBD2. Germline lookup yields CDR1 LNHDA and CDR2 SQIVND (reference sequence). The CDR3 contains 16 residues. V gave up 4 bases and J gave up 9 bases; unmatched junction bases: 15. CDR3 sequence (DNA): TGTGCCAGTAGTACCCCCGGGAGGATGGTGGAGGTTGAGCAGTTCTTC. As protein: CASSTPGRMVEVEQFF.

V is TRBV11-2 and J is TRBJ2-7, with D unresolved. Trimming took off 1 base at V and 3 bases at J, with 7 bases between the two ends. The CDR3 consists of 13 residues. CDR1 and CDR2 (germline): SGHAT, FQNNGV. The CDR3 DNA reads TGTGCCAGCAGCTTAGGTGGTAGCTACGAGCAGTACTTC. Translating gives CASSLGGSYEQYF.

This rearrangement joins TRBV6-4 to TRBJ2-3, with 9 bases aligning to TRBD2. Germline V gene lookup returns CDR1 MRHNA and CDR2 SNTAGT. This CDR3 spans 16 amino acids. Trimming took 3 bases from V and 3 from J; bases not matched to a gene: 7. The CDR3 is CASSEYAGGPTDTQYF. The CDR3 DNA follows: TGTGCCAGCAGTGAATATGCGGGAGGGCCTACAGATACGCAGTATTTT.